This is a list of T cell receptor beta chains from one sample in a study of shared clonotypes between healthy human individuals. TCRdb's table, derived via immunoSEQ multiplex PCR, lists solely in-frame clones and lacks some. Here the sample spans over 800,000 clones, more than 85% being singletons. Sequencing was done on a sample of naive CD8+ T cells sorted from blood. The receptors were sampled from a man aged 25 to 45 in good health. Both conserved end residues are part of each CDR3. The order of the fields is clone size, CDR3 length, J gene, D gene, V gene, CDR3 protein, CDR3 DNA. A D gene is named only where the DNA matches it firmly. Not every row has a clone size; where given, it reads once, few, many or a size class.

.,15,TRBJ2-7,TRBD1,TRBV6-5,CASSYSGTGGYEQYF,TGTGCCAGCAGTTACTCCGGGACAGGGGGCTACGAGCAGTACTTC
once,15,TRBJ1-5,TRBD1,TRBV16,CASSHTGTGFQPQHF,TGTGCCAGCAGCCATACCGGGACAGGGTTTCAGCCCCAGCATTTT
once,14,TRBJ1-5,TRBD1,TRBV4-3,CASSRDRVGQPQHF,TGCGCCAGCAGCCGGGACAGGGTGGGACAGCCCCAGCATTTT
few,11,TRBJ1-2,.,TRBV6-5,CASSSDLGYTF,TGTGCCAGCAGTTCGGACCTAGGCTACACCTTC
.,14,TRBJ2-1,.,TRBV29-1,CSVEGESSYNEQFF,TGCAGCGTTGAGGGCGAGAGCTCCTACAATGAGCAGTTCTTC
.,13,TRBJ2-1,.,TRBV27,CSSTQLGNNEQFF,TGTTCCTCGACTCAACTCGGGAACAATGAGCAGTTCTTC
.,14,TRBJ1-4,.,TRBV27,CASRLGRPDEKLFF,TGTGCCAGCAGACTGGGACGACCGGATGAAAAACTGTTTTTT
.,13,TRBJ2-3,.,TRBV7-6,CASSLEYKDTQYF,TGTGCCAGCAGCCTCGAGTACAAAGATACGCAGTATTTT
few,20,TRBJ2-1,TRBD2,TRBV27,CASSFLGLAGVGDSYNEQFF,TGTGCCAGCAGTTTTTTGGGACTAGCGGGAGTAGGGGACAGCTACAATGAGCAGTTCTTC
.,11,TRBJ1-5,.,TRBV6-1,CASARNQPQHF,TGTGCCAGCGCACGCAATCAGCCCCAGCATTTT
.,15,TRBJ2-1,TRBD2,TRBV27,CASSLFQGLYNEQFF,TGTGCCAGCAGTTTATTTCAGGGACTATACAATGAGCAGTTCTTC
.,17,TRBJ2-2,TRBD2,TRBV28,CASRLAFGTNPPGELFF,TGTGCCAGCAGGTTAGCGTTCGGGACTAACCCTCCCGGGGAGCTGTTTTTT
.,14,TRBJ2-7,TRBD2,TRBV7-2,CASSFGLADYEQYF,TGTGCCAGCAGCTTTGGTCTAGCGGACTACGAGCAGTACTTC
medium-sized,15,TRBJ2-7,.,TRBV19,CASSPKLVGYYEQYF,TGTGCCAGTAGTCCAAAACTGGTCGGTTACTACGAGCAGTACTTC
few,16,TRBJ2-2,.,TRBV7-8,CASSPLGGSNTGELFF,TGTGCCAGCAGCCCACTCGGGGGCTCGAACACCGGGGAGCTGTTTTTT
.,17,TRBJ1-2,TRBD1,TRBV11-2,CASRRPGQGLEGYGYTF,TGTGCCAGCAGACGGCCGGGACAGGGTTTGGAAGGGTATGGCTACACCTTC
.,15,TRBJ2-7,.,TRBV7-9,CASSPAGTSPYEQYF,TGTGCCAGCAGCCCGGCGGGGACTTCCCCGTACGAGCAGTACTTC
.,16,TRBJ2-5,TRBD1,TRBV7-6,CASSHRQGADQETQYF,TGTGCCAGCAGCCACCGACAGGGGGCCGACCAAGAGACCCAGTACTTC
.,14,TRBJ2-3,TRBD2,TRBV2,CASSLAGGKDTQYF,TGTGCCAGCAGTTTAGCGGGGGGGAAAGATACGCAGTATTTT
.,14,TRBJ1-1,.,TRBV19,CASSRLEFTTEAFF,TGTGCCAGTAGTCGACTGGAGTTTACCACTGAAGCTTTCTTT
.,14,TRBJ1-2,TRBD1,TRBV27,CASSWTGADYGYTF,TGTGCCAGCAGTTGGACAGGGGCGGACTATGGCTACACCTTC
.,13,TRBJ2-5,.,TRBV11-2,CASSLGSRLEMYF,TGTGCCAGCAGCTTAGGGAGCCGGTTGGAGATGTACTTC
.,12,TRBJ2-1,.,TRBV13,CASSLAYNEQFF,TGTGCCAGCAGCTTAGCCTACAATGAGCAGTTCTTC
.,14,TRBJ2-1,.,TRBV21-1,CASRVWRERLEQFF,TGTGCCAGCCGTGTTTGGCGGGAGCGTTTGGAGCAGTTCTTC
.,18,TRBJ2-7,.,TRBV18,CASSPGVTRGKGSYEQYF,TGTGCCAGCTCACCTGGCGTCACGAGGGGGAAGGGCTCCTACGAGCAGTACTTC
.,14,TRBJ2-5,TRBD2,TRBV7-9,CASSHSGVQETQYF,TGTGCCAGCAGCCACAGCGGGGTACAAGAGACCCAGTACTTC
.,13,TRBJ2-1,.,TRBV28,CATGTWGGDEQFF,TGTGCCACGGGGACTTGGGGGGGCGATGAGCAGTTCTTC
.,14,TRBJ2-1,TRBD2,TRBV29-1,CSVDGLAGVNEQFF,TGCAGCGTTGACGGACTAGCGGGAGTCAATGAGCAGTTCTTC
.,17,TRBJ2-3,TRBD2,TRBV18,CASSPGTSGIGTDTQYF,TGTGCCAGCTCACCAGGGACTAGCGGGATTGGAACAGATACGCAGTATTTT
once,15,TRBJ1-5,.,TRBV5-6,CASSFGQGSNQPQHF,TGTGCCAGCAGCTTCGGGCAGGGGAGCAATCAGCCCCAGCATTTT
.,13,TRBJ2-7,.,TRBV2,CASRVWLDKEQYF,TGTGCCAGCCGAGTGTGGCTAGATAAAGAGCAGTACTTC
.,14,TRBJ2-5,.,TRBV30,CAWSFGQFQETQYF,TGTGCCTGGAGTTTCGGACAATTCCAAGAGACCCAGTACTTC
few,14,TRBJ1-1,TRBD1,TRBV7-8,CASSAGGLDTEAFF,TGTGCCAGCAGCGCAGGGGGGTTGGACACTGAAGCTTTCTTT
.,16,TRBJ2-7,TRBD1,TRBV4-3,CASSQDLGTGDYEQYF,TGCGCCAGCAGCCAAGATCTGGGGACAGGAGACTACGAGCAGTACTTC
.,14,TRBJ2-6,.,TRBV19,CASRLSPGANVLTF,TGTGCCAGTAGACTTAGTCCTGGGGCCAACGTCCTGACTTTC